Listed here is a single T cell receptor (beta chain). The record originates from a study of cytotoxic CD8 clonotypes in ibrutinib-treated CLL. Study as a whole: Partial responses numbered approximately 24 and complete responses 2; after a median about six years, around 14 stayed remitted and some twelve progressed.

V lost 6 bases and J 8 bases, leaving 16 bases between the germline ends. In germline, CDR1 is MNHEY, CDR2 SVGAGI. The length of the CDR3 is 13 residues. Profiled with immunoSEQ multiplex PCR; TCRdb holds only in-frame clones, not every one. The sample includes some 140,000 clones, 91% of them seen just once. V and J are TRBV6-5 and TRBJ1-2; the D gene is possibly TRBD1 (6 bases). This receptor was identified in a human donor with chronic lymphocytic leukemia. Sequences were derived from PBMCs, sampled after 12 months of ibrutinib treatment. The CDR3 loop reads CASSLLGADGYTF. In DNA, the CDR3 is TGTGCCAGCAGCTTACTGGGGGCAGACGGCTACACCTTC.